This T cell receptor beta chain appears in the sequencing data of a study of molecular identifiers for immune sequencing clone quantification. This clonotype was seen repeatedly, ten times or more. The CDR3 runs to 14 residues. Per germline, CDR1 DFQATT and CDR2 SNEGSKA (reference sequence). Germline trimming cut 5 bases from V and 3 bases from J; bases unmatched to any gene: 8. TCRdb itself ran the PCR reads through MiXCR, one entry per CDR3 protein. The sample holds approximately 100,000 distinct CDR3 sequences, approximately 40% seen once. V is TRBV20-1 and J is TRBJ2-7, with 9 bases identical to TRBD2. The sequencing input was naive CD8+ T cells from blood, with Jurkat cell RNA spiked in. Regarding subset: FACS-sorted CD8+CD4-CCR7+CD45RA+ naive T cells. This receptor was obtained from a human donor in good health. Some libraries in this study had Jurkat cell RNA spiked in. CDR3 DNA: TGCAGTGCTCCTCTGACTAGCGGAAACTACGAGCAGTACTTC. Its protein product is CSAPLTSGNYEQYF.